This T cell receptor beta chain was observed in a study of beta chain features in type 1 diabetes. For the study at large: Examination spanned around 100,000,000 sorted cells from all samples.

This clone was observed a few times. Its antigen is currently unknown. As every portion of the isolated RNA was reverse transcribed, the sequencing read expressed TCRB transcripts. This table comes from immunoSEQ multiplex PCR, and its TCRdb copy is limited to in-frame clones, with some not included. The table shows roughly 380,000 clones, with roughly a fifth occurring only once. Overall study findings and caveats: Within the patient group, naive, central memory and Treg TCRB repertoires appeared more similar to each other than within healthy donors. It was possible that PCR favored shorter templates, equally so in patients and controls.

V lost 5 bases, J lost 10 bases, and 9 bases stayed unmatched. Germline CDR1 is SEHNR and CDR2 is FQNEAQ (reference sequence). The CDR3 length is 13 residues. Every donor had blood drawn once into heparin, around 120 mL on average. The chain has TRBV7-9 and TRBJ1-1; 8 nucleotides align to TRBD1. Source material: naive CD4+ T cells from blood. This receptor was identified in a woman aged 18-29 years in good health. The CDR3 is CASSGQGDGRAFF. The DNA for the CDR3 is TGTGCCAGCAGCGGACAGGGCGACGGAAGAGCTTTCTTT.